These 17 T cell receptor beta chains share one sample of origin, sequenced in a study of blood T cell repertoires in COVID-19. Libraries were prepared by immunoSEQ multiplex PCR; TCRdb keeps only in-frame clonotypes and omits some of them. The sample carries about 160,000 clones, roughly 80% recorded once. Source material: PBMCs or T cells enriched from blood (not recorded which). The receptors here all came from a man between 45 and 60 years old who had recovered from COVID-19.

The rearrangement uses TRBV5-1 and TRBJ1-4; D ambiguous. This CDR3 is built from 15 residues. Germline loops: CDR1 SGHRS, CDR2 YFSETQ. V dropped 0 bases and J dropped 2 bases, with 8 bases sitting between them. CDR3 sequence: CASSLAGSTNEKLFF. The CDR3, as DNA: TGCGCCAGCAGCTTGGCGGGGTCTACTAATGAAAAACTGTTTTTT.

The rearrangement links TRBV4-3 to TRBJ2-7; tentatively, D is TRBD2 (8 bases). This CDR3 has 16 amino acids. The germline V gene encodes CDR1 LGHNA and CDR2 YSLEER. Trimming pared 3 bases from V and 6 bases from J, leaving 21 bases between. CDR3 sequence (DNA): TGCGCCAGCAGCCACCAAACAGGGGATGCGGGAGGCGAGCAGTACTTC. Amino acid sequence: CASSHQTGDAGGEQYF.

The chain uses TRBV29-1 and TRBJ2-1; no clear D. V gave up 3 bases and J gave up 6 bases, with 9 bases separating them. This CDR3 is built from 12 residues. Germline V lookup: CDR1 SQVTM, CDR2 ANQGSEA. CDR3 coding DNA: TGCAGCGTTGACTATGGTTTCAATGAGCAGTTCTTC. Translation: CSVDYGFNEQFF.

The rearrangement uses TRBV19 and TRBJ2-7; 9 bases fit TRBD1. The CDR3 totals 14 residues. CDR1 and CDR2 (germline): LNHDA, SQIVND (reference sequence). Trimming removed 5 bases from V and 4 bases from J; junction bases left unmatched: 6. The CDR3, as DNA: TGTGCCAGTAGTTACAGGGGGCGCGGGTACGAGCAGTACTTC. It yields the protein CASSYRGRGYEQYF.

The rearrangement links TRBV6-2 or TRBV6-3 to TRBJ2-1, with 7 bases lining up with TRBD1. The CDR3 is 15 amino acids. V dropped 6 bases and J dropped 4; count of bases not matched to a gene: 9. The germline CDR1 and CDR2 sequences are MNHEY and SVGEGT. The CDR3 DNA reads TGTGCCAGCAGCCGGGACAGACGCCAATACAATGAGCAGTTCTTC. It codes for CASSRDRRQYNEQFF.

The CDR3 DNA reads as TGTGCCAGCAACAACAGAAACAGGGGCGAGCAGTACTTC. Translating gives CASNNRNRGEQYF. V and J are TRBV2 and TRBJ2-7; the match to TRBD1 covers 7 bases. V gave up 7 bases and J gave up 6 bases; unmatched junction bases: 9. Germline V lookup: CDR1 SNHLY, CDR2 FYNNEI. The CDR3 covers 13 residues.

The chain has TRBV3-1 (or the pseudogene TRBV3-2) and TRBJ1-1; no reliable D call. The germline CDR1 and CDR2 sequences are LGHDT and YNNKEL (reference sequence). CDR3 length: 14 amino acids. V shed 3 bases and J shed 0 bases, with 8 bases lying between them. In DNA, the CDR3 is TGTGCCAGCAGCCAGGGCACCCTGAACACTGAAGCTTTCTTT. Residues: CASSQGTLNTEAFF.

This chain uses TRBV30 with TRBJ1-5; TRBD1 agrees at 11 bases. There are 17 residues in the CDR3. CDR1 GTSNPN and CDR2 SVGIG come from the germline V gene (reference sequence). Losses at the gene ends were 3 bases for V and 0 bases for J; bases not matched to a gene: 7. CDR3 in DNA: TGTGCCTGGAGCCGGGACAGGGGGTTCTATAGCAATCAGCCCCAGCATTTT. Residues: CAWSRDRGFYSNQPQHF.

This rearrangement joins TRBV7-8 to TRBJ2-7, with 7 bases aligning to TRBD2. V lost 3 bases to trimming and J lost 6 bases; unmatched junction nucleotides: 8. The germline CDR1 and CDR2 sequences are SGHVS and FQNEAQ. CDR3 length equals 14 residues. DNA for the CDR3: TGTGCCAGCAGCTTCCATCGGACTAGTGGCGAGCAGTACTTC. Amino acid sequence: CASSFHRTSGEQYF. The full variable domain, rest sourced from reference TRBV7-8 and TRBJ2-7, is GAGVSQSPRYKVAKRGQDVALRCDPISGHVSLFWYQQALGQGPEFLTYFQNEAQLDKSGLPSDRFFAERPEGSVSTLKIQRTQQEDSAVYLCASSFHRTSGEQYFGPGTRLTVT.

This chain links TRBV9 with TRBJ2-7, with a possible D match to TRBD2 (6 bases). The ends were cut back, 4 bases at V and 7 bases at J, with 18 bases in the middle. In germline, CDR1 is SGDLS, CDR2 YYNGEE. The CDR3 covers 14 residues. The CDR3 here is CASSPGGRHGEQYF. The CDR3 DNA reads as TGTGCCAGCAGCCCAGGAGGGCGTCACGGGGAGCAGTACTTC.

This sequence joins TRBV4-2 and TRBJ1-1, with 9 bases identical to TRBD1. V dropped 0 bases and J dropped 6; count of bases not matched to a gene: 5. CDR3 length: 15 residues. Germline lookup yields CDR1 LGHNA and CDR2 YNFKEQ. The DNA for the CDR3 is TGTGCCAGCAGCCAAGACGGGACAGGGTGGTCTGAAGCTTTCTTT. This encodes CASSQDGTGWSEAFF.

The CDR3 nucleotides are TGCGCCAGCAGCCCGACTAGCGTCGGGGAGCTGTTTTTT. This gives the protein CASSPTSVGELFF. V gene TRBV5-1 combines with J gene TRBJ2-2; 8 bases agree with TRBD2. V shed 4 bases and J 7 bases; nucleotides not matched to a gene: 3. Germline lookup yields CDR1 SGHRS and CDR2 YFSETQ. This CDR3 is 13 amino acids long.

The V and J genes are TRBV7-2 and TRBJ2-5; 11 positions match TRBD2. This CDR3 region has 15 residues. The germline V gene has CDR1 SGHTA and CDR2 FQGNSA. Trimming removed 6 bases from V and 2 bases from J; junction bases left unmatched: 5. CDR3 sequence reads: CASRRLAGLQETQYF. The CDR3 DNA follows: TGTGCCAGCAGACGACTAGCGGGGCTACAAGAGACCCAGTACTTC.

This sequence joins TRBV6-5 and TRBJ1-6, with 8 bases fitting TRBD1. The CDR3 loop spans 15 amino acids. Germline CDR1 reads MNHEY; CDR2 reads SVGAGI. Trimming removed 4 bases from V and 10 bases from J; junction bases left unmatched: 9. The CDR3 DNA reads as TGTGCCAGCAGTTCTACGACAGGGGTGGTCTCACCCCTCCACTTT. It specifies CASSSTTGVVSPLHF.

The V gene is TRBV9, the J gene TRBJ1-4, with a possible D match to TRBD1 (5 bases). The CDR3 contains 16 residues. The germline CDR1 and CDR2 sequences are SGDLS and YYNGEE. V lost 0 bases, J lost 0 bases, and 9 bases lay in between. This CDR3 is CASSVGGRATNEKLFF. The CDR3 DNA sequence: TGTGCCAGCAGCGTAGGTGGCAGGGCAACTAATGAAAAACTGTTTTTT.

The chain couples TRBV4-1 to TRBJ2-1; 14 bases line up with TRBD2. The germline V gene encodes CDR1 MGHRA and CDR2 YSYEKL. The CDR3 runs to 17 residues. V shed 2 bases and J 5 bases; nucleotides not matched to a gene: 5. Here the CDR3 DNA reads TGCGCCAGCAGCCAACTAAGACTAGCGGGGGGGAACAATGAGCAGTTCTTC. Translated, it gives CASSQLRLAGGNNEQFF.

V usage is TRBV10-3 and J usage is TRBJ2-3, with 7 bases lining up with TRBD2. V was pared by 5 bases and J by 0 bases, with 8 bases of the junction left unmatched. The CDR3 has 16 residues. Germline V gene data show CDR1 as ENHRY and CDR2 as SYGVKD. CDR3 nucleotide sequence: TGTGCCATCAGTCCCCTAGCGGAAACTAGCACAGATACGCAGTATTTT. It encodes CAISPLAETSTDTQYF.